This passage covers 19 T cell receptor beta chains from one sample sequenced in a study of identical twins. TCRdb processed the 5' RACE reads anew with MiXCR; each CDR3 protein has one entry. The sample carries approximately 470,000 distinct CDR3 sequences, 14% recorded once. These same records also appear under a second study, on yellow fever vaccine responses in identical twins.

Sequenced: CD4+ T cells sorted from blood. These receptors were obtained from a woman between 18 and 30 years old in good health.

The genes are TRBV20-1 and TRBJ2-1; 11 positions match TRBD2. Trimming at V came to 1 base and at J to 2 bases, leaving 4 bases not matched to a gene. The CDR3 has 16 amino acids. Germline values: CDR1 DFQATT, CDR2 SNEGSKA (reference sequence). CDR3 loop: CSARGRLAGTYNEQFF. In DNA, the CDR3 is TGCAGTGCTAGAGGCAGACTAGCGGGGACCTACAATGAGCAGTTCTTC.

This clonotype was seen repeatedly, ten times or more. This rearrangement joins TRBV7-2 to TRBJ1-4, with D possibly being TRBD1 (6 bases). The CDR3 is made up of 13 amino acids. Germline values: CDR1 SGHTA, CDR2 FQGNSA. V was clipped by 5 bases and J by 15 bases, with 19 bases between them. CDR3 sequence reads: CASSAPGHRKLFF. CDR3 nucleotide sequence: TGTGCCAGCAGCGCACCGGGACATAGGAAGTTGTTTTTT.

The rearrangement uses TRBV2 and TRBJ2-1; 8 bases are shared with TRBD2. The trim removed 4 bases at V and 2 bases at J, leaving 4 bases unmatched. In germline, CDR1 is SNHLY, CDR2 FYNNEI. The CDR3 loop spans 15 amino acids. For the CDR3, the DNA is TGTGCCAGCAGTGCCAGCGGGAGTCCCTACAATGAGCAGTTCTTC. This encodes CASSASGSPYNEQFF.

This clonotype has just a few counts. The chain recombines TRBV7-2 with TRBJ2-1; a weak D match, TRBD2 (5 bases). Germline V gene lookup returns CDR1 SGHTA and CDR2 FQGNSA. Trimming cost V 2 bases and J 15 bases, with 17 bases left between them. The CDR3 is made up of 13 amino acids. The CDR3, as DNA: TGTGCCAGCAGCTTATCGCCTAGCCGGTCCCCGTTCTTC. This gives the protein CASSLSPSRSPFF.

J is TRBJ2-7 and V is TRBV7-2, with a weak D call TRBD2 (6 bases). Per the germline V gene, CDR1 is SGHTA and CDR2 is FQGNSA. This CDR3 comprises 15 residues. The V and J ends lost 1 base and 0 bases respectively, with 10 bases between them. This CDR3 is CASSLDLAVSYEQYF. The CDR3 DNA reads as TGTGCCAGCAGCTTAGACTTAGCGGTCTCCTACGAGCAGTACTTC. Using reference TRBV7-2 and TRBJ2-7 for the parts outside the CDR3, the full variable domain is GAGVSQSPSNKVTEKGKDVELRCDPISGHTALYWYRQSLGQGLEFLIYFQGNSAPDKSGLPSDRFSAERTGGSVSTLTIQRTQQEDSAVYLCASSLDLAVSYEQYFGPGTRLTVT.

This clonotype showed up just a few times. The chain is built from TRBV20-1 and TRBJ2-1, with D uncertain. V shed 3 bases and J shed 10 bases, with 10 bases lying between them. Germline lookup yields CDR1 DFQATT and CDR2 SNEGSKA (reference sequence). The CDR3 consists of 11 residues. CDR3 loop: CSASAVDEQFF. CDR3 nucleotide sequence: TGCAGTGCTAGCGCGGTCGACGAGCAGTTCTTC.

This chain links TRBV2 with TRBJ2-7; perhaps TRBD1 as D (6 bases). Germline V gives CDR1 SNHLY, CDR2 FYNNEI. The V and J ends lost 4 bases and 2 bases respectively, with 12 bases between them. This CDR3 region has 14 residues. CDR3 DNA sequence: TGTGCCAGCAGTGTCAGGCAGGGGACCTACGAGCAGTACTTC. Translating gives CASSVRQGTYEQYF.

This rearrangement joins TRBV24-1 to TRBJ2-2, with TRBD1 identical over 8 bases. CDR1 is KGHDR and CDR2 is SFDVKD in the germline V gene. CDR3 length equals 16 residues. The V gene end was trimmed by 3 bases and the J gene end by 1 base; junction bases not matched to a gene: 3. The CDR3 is CATSDTDRGNTGELFF. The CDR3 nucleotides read TGTGCCACCAGTGATACCGACAGGGGGAACACCGGGGAGCTGTTTTTT.

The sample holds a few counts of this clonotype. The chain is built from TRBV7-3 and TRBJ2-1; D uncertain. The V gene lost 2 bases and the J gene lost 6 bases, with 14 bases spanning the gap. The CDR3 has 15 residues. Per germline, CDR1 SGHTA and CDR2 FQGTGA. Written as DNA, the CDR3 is TGTGCCAGCAGCTTAGTGGGTGAGGCCTCCAATGAGCAGTTCTTC. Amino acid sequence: CASSLVGEASNEQFF.

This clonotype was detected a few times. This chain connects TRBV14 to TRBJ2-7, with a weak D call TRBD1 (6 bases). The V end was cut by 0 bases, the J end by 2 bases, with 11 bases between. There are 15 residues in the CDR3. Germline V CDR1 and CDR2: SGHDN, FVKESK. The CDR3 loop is CASSQDLGQPYEQYF. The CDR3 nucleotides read TGTGCCAGCAGCCAAGATCTCGGACAGCCCTACGAGCAGTACTTC.

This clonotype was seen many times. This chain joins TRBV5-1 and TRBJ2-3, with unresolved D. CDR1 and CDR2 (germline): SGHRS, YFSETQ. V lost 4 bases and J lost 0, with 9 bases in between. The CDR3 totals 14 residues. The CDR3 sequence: CASSRSQSTDTQYF. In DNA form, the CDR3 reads TGCGCCAGCAGCAGGAGTCAAAGCACAGATACGCAGTATTTT.

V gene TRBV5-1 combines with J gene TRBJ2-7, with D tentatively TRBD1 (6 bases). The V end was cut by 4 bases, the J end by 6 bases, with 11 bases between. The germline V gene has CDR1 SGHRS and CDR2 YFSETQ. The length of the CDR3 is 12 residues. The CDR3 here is CASSIQGFEQYF. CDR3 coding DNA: TGCGCCAGCAGCATACAGGGATTCGAGCAGTACTTC.

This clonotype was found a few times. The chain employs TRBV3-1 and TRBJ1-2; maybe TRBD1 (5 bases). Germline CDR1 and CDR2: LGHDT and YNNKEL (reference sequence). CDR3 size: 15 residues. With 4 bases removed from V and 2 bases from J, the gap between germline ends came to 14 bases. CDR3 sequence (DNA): TGTGCCAGCAGCCCCAGTTTGACAGAGAACTATGGCTACACCTTC. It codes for CASSPSLTENYGYTF.

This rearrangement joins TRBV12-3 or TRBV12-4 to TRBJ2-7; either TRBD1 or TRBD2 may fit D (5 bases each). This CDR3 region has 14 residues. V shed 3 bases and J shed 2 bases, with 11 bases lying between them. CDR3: CASSFSQGPYEQYF. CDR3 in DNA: TGTGCCAGCAGTTTTAGCCAGGGACCCTACGAGCAGTACTTC.

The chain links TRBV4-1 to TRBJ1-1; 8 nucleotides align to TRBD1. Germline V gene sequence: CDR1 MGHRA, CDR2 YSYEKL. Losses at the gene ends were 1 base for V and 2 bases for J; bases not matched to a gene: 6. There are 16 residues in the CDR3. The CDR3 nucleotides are TGCGCCAGCAGCCAAGTCGGCACAGGGGGAAACACTGAAGCTTTCTTT. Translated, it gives CASSQVGTGGNTEAFF.

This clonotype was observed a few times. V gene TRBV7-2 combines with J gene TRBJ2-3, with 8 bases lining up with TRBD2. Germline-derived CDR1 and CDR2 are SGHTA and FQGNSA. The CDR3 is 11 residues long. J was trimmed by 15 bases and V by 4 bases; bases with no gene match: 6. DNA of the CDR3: TGTGCCAGCAGCTCAGGGACTAGGCAATATTTT. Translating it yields CASSSGTRQYF.

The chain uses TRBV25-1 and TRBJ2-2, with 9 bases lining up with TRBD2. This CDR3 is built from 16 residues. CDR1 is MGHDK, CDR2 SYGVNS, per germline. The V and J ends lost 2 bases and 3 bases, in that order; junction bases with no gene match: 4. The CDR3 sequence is CASSEVRGGHTGELFF. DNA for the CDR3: TGTGCCAGCAGTGAAGTGCGGGGGGGCCACACCGGGGAGCTGTTTTTT.

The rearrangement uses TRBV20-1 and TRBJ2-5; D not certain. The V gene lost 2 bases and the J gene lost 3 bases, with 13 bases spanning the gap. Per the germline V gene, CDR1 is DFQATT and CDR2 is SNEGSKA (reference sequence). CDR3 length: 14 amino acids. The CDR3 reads CSARKRSAEETQYF. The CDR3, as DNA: TGCAGTGCTAGAAAGAGATCAGCCGAAGAGACCCAGTACTTC.

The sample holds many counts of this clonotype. The CDR3 reads CASSLGRAGSSYNEQFF. The CDR3 nucleotides read TGTGCCAGCAGCTTAGGGAGAGCGGGGAGCTCCTACAATGAGCAGTTCTTC. The chain uses TRBV7-2 and TRBJ2-1; TRBD2 matches 7 bases. Germline-derived CDR1 and CDR2 are SGHTA and FQGNSA. The V and J ends lost 1 base and 0 bases, in that order; junction bases with no gene match: 6. CDR3 length: 17 amino acids.